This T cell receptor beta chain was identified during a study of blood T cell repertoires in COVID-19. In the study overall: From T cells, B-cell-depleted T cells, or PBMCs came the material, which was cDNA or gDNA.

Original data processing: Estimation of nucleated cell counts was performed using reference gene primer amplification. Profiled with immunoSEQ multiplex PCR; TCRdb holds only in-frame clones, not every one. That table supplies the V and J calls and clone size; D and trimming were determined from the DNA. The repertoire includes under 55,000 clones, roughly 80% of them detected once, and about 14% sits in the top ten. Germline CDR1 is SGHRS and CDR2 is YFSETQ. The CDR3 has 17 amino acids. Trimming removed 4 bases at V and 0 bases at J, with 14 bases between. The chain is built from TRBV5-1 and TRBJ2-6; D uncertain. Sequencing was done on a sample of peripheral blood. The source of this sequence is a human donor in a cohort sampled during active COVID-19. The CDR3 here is CASSKSLGVSGANVLTF. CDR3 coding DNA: TGCGCCAGCAGCAAAAGCTTAGGAGTCTCTGGGGCCAACGTCCTGACTTTC.